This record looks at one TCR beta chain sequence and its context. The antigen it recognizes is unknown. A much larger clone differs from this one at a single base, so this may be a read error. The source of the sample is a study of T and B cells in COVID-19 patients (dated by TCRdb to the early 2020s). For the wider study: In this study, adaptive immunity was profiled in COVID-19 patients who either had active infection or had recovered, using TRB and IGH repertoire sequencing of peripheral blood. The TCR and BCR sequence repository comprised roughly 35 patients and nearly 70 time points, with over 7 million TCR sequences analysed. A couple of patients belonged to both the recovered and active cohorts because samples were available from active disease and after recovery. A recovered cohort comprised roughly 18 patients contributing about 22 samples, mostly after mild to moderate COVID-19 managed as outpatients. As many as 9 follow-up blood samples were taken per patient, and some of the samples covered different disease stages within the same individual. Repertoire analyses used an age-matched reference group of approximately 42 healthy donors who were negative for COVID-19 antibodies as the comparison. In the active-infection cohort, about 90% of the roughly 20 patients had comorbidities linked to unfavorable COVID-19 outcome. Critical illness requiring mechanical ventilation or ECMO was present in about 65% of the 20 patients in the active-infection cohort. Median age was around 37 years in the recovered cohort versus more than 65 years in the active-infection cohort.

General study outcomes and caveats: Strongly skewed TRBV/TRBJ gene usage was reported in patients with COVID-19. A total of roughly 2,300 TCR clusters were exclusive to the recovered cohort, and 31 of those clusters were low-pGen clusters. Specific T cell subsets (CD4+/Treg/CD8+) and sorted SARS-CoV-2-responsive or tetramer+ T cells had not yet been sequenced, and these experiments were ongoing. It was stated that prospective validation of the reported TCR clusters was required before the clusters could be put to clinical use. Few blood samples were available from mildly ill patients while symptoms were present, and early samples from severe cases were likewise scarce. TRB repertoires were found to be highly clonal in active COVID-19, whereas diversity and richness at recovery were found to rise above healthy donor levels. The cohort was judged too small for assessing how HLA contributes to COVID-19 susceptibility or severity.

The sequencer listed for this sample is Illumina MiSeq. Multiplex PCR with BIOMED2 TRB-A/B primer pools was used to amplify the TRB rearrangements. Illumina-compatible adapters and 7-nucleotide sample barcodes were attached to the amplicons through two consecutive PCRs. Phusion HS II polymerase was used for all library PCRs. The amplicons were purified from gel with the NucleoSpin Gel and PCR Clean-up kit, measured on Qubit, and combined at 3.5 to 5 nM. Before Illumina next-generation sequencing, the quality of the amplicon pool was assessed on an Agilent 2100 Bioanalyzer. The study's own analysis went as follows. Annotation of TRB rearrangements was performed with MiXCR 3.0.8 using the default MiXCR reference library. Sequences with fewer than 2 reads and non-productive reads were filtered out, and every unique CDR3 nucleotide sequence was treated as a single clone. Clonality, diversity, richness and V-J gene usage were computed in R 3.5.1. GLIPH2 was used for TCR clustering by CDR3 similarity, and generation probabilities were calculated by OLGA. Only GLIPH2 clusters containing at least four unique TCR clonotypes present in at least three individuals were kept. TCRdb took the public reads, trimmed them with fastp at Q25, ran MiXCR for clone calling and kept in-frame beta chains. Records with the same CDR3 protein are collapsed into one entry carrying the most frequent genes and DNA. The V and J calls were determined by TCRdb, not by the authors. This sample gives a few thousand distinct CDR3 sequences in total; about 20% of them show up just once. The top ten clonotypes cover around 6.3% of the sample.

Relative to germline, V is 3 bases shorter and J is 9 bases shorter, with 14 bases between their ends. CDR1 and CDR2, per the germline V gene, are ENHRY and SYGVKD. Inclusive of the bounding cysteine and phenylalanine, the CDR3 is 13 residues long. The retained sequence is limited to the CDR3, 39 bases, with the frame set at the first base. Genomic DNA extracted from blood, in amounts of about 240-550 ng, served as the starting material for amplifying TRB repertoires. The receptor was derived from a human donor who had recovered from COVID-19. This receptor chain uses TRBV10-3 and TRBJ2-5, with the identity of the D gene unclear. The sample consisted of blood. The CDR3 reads CAISDTATESQYF. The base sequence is TGTGCCATCAGTGACACAGCCACCGAGTCCCAGTACTTC.